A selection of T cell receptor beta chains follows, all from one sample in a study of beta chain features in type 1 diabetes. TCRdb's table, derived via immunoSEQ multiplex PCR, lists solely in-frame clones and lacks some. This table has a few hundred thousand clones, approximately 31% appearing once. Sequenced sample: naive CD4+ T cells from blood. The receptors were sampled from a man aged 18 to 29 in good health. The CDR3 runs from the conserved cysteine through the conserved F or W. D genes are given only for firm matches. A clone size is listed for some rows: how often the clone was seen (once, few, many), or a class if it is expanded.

CDR3 DNA: TGTGCCAGCAGAAGACCAGGGATGGGCACAGATACGCAGTATTTT
CDR3 protein: CASRRPGMGTDTQYF
J gene: TRBJ2-3
clone size: -
D gene: -
V gene: TRBV2
CDR3 length: 15

CDR3 DNA: TGTGCCAGCACCCCGGACCGTAACACTGAAGCTTTCTTT
CDR3 protein: CASTPDRNTEAFF
J gene: TRBJ1-1
clone size: -
D gene: -
V gene: TRBV9
CDR3 length: 13

CDR3 DNA: TGCGCCAGCAGCCAACCGGGACTAGCGGGAGCAGGACATGAGCAGTTCTTC
CDR3 protein: CASSQPGLAGAGHEQFF
J gene: TRBJ2-1
clone size: -
D gene: TRBD2
V gene: TRBV4-1
CDR3 length: 17

CDR3 DNA: TGTGCCAGCAGCTTTCGGGCTGAGCAGTTCTTC
CDR3 protein: CASSFRAEQFF
J gene: TRBJ2-1
clone size: -
D gene: -
V gene: TRBV7-2
CDR3 length: 11

CDR3 DNA: TGTGCCAGCAGCTTAGCACGGCTAGCGGGAGGGCCGAGGGACGAGCAGTACTTC
CDR3 protein: CASSLARLAGGPRDEQYF
J gene: TRBJ2-7
clone size: -
D gene: TRBD2
V gene: TRBV7-2
CDR3 length: 18

CDR3 DNA: TGTGCCAGCAGCTTAAGCGGGAGGTCCTCCTACGAGCAGTACTTC
CDR3 protein: CASSLSGRSSYEQYF
J gene: TRBJ2-7
clone size: -
D gene: TRBD2
V gene: TRBV7-9
CDR3 length: 15

CDR3 DNA: TGTGCCTGGAGTGCGTTGCAGGAGACGGGAAAGTTCTTC
CDR3 protein: CAWSALQETGKFF
J gene: TRBJ2-1
clone size: few
D gene: -
V gene: TRBV30
CDR3 length: 13

CDR3 DNA: TGTGCCAGCAGCAAGGGTCTAGCGGGAGGGTACAATGAGCAGTTCTTC
CDR3 protein: CASSKGLAGGYNEQFF
J gene: TRBJ2-1
clone size: few
D gene: TRBD2
V gene: TRBV7-2
CDR3 length: 16

CDR3 DNA: TGCAGCGTTGGCGAAGATGGCTACACCTTC
CDR3 protein: CSVGEDGYTF
J gene: TRBJ1-2
clone size: -
D gene: -
V gene: TRBV29-1
CDR3 length: 10

CDR3 DNA: TGTGCCAGCAGCCCCCTGGGGGACAGTTCATACGAGCAGTACTTC
CDR3 protein: CASSPLGDSSYEQYF
J gene: TRBJ2-7
clone size: -
D gene: TRBD1
V gene: TRBV7-2
CDR3 length: 15

CDR3 DNA: TGTGCCAGCAGCAGGGGACTAGCGGGAGGAACCGGGGAGCTGTTTTTT
CDR3 protein: CASSRGLAGGTGELFF
J gene: TRBJ2-2
clone size: -
D gene: TRBD2
V gene: TRBV13
CDR3 length: 16

CDR3 DNA: TGTGCCACCAGCAGAGATCGGCTTCTCCAGGGGGCCAACGTCCTGACTTTC
CDR3 protein: CATSRDRLLQGANVLTF
J gene: TRBJ2-6
clone size: -
D gene: -
V gene: TRBV15
CDR3 length: 17

CDR3 DNA: TGTGCCAGCAGCTTAAGTGGGGAAGTGGGGACCCAGTACTTC
CDR3 protein: CASSLSGEVGTQYF
J gene: TRBJ2-5
clone size: -
D gene: -
V gene: TRBV7-9
CDR3 length: 14

CDR3 DNA: TGTGCCAGCAGCCGCGCTGTGGCTGGCAATGAGCAGTTCTTC
CDR3 protein: CASSRAVAGNEQFF
J gene: TRBJ2-1
clone size: few
D gene: -
V gene: TRBV11-1
CDR3 length: 14

CDR3 DNA: TGTGCCTGGAGTGACCAGGTAGTTCAGCCCCAGCATTTT
CDR3 protein: CAWSDQVVQPQHF
J gene: TRBJ1-5
clone size: -
D gene: -
V gene: TRBV30
CDR3 length: 13

CDR3 DNA: TGTGCCAGCAGTGGGGCGTGGTGGACGTACGAGCAGTACTTC
CDR3 protein: CASSGAWWTYEQYF
J gene: TRBJ2-7
clone size: few
D gene: -
V gene: TRBV6-6
CDR3 length: 14

CDR3 DNA: TGTGCCAGCTCACCCGTGTTCACATCTGACCCCTCGACCGGGGAGCTGTTTTTT
CDR3 protein: CASSPVFTSDPSTGELFF
J gene: TRBJ2-2
clone size: -
D gene: -
V gene: TRBV18
CDR3 length: 18

CDR3 DNA: TGTGCCAGCAGCCTTGCCCCAGGGGGTCTGGACTTGAGCATTCAGTACTTC
CDR3 protein: CASSLAPGGLDLSIQYF
J gene: TRBJ2-4
clone size: -
D gene: TRBD1
V gene: TRBV7-2
CDR3 length: 17

CDR3 DNA: TGTGCCAGCAGTCCGTCCCCAGGGGAGAAGACTAACTATGGCTACACCTTC
CDR3 protein: CASSPSPGEKTNYGYTF
J gene: TRBJ1-2
clone size: few
D gene: -
V gene: TRBV25-1
CDR3 length: 17

CDR3 DNA: TGTGCCAGCAGCCCGACTTTTTGGGGGGAGACCCAGTACTTC
CDR3 protein: CASSPTFWGETQYF
J gene: TRBJ2-5
clone size: -
D gene: -
V gene: TRBV14
CDR3 length: 14

CDR3 DNA: TGTGCCTGGAGTGTATTGGAGACCCAGTACTTC
CDR3 protein: CAWSVLETQYF
J gene: TRBJ2-5
clone size: -
D gene: -
V gene: TRBV30
CDR3 length: 11

CDR3 DNA: TGTGCCAGCAGCTTGTGGGAGAGCTCCTACGAGCAGTACTTC
CDR3 protein: CASSLWESSYEQYF
J gene: TRBJ2-7
clone size: -
D gene: -
V gene: TRBV7-6
CDR3 length: 14

CDR3 DNA: TGTGCCAGCAGCGTAGCGGGGACAGGGGGTACAGATACGCAGTATTTT
CDR3 protein: CASSVAGTGGTDTQYF
J gene: TRBJ2-3
clone size: few
D gene: TRBD1
V gene: TRBV9
CDR3 length: 16

CDR3 DNA: TGTGCCAGCAGTTTCGGGACAGCTCCCCATGAGCAGTTCTTC
CDR3 protein: CASSFGTAPHEQFF
J gene: TRBJ2-1
clone size: -
D gene: TRBD1
V gene: TRBV7-6
CDR3 length: 14

CDR3 DNA: TGTGCCAGCAGCTTGGTAAAGGGGAAACAAGAGACCCAGTACTTC
CDR3 protein: CASSLVKGKQETQYF
J gene: TRBJ2-5
clone size: once
D gene: -
V gene: TRBV5-4
CDR3 length: 15

CDR3 DNA: TGTGCCTGGAGTGAGGACTACGAGCAGTACTTC
CDR3 protein: CAWSEDYEQYF
J gene: TRBJ2-7
clone size: -
D gene: -
V gene: TRBV30
CDR3 length: 11

CDR3 DNA: TGTGCCAGCAGCACGAGGGGGAGAGCCGGTACGCAGTATTTT
CDR3 protein: CASSTRGRAGTQYF
J gene: TRBJ2-3
clone size: -
D gene: -
V gene: TRBV7-3
CDR3 length: 14

CDR3 DNA: TGTGCCAGCAGTTACTCGGACAGGATTTATGGCTACACCTTC
CDR3 protein: CASSYSDRIYGYTF
J gene: TRBJ1-2
clone size: few
D gene: TRBD1
V gene: TRBV6-6
CDR3 length: 14

CDR3 DNA: TGTGCCTGGAGGCTGATGGTGAATGGAGGTGAAGTTTTCTTT
CDR3 protein: CAWRLMVNGGEVFF
J gene: TRBJ1-1
clone size: once
D gene: -
V gene: TRBV30
CDR3 length: 14

CDR3 DNA: TGTGCCAGCAGCTCCCAAGAGACCCAGTACTTC
CDR3 protein: CASSSQETQYF
J gene: TRBJ2-5
clone size: -
D gene: -
V gene: TRBV7-9
CDR3 length: 11

CDR3 DNA: TGTGCCAGCAGCTCGGGACTAGCGGGCTATTACGAGCAGTACTTC
CDR3 protein: CASSSGLAGYYEQYF
J gene: TRBJ2-7
clone size: once
D gene: TRBD2
V gene: TRBV7-2
CDR3 length: 15

CDR3 DNA: TGTGCCAGCAGTTCCCGACTGAACTCTGGGGCCAACGTCCTGACTTTC
CDR3 protein: CASSSRLNSGANVLTF
J gene: TRBJ2-6
clone size: -
D gene: -
V gene: TRBV28
CDR3 length: 16

CDR3 DNA: TGTGCCAGCAGCCAAGTAGCGACGCAATCCTACAATGAGCAGTTCTTC
CDR3 protein: CASSQVATQSYNEQFF
J gene: TRBJ2-1
clone size: few
D gene: -
V gene: TRBV4-2
CDR3 length: 16

CDR3 DNA: TGTGCCAGCACCCCTCGACTAGCGGGAAGCACAGATACGCAGTATTTT
CDR3 protein: CASTPRLAGSTDTQYF
J gene: TRBJ2-3
clone size: -
D gene: TRBD2
V gene: TRBV2
CDR3 length: 16

CDR3 DNA: TGTGCCAGCAGCAGAGTGGGGGGCCAAGAGACCCAGTACTTC
CDR3 protein: CASSRVGGQETQYF
J gene: TRBJ2-5
clone size: -
D gene: -
V gene: TRBV11-2
CDR3 length: 14

CDR3 DNA: TGTGCCAGCAGCCAACAGACAGGGGTCTCCTACAATGAGCAGTTCTTC
CDR3 protein: CASSQQTGVSYNEQFF
J gene: TRBJ2-1
clone size: few
D gene: TRBD1
V gene: TRBV5-4
CDR3 length: 16

CDR3 DNA: TGTGCCTGGAGCAGGGGAAATCAGCCCCAGCATTTT
CDR3 protein: CAWSRGNQPQHF
J gene: TRBJ1-5
clone size: -
D gene: -
V gene: TRBV30
CDR3 length: 12

CDR3 DNA: TGCGCCAGCAGCATGAACCTGTACGAGCAGTACTTC
CDR3 protein: CASSMNLYEQYF
J gene: TRBJ2-7
clone size: -
D gene: -
V gene: TRBV5-1
CDR3 length: 12

CDR3 DNA: TGTGCCACCAGCAGAGAGAAGGGAACTCTGCCCGGGACAGAGACCCAGTACTTC
CDR3 protein: CATSREKGTLPGTETQYF
J gene: TRBJ2-5
clone size: once
D gene: -
V gene: TRBV15
CDR3 length: 18

CDR3 DNA: TGTGCCAGCAGTGCCCGGGACAGGGTTAATGAGCAGTTCTTC
CDR3 protein: CASSARDRVNEQFF
J gene: TRBJ2-1
clone size: -
D gene: TRBD1
V gene: TRBV6-6
CDR3 length: 14

CDR3 DNA: TGTGCCAGCTCCCCTATCGCCCTCGGGGACACTGAAGCTTTCTTT
CDR3 protein: CASSPIALGDTEAFF
J gene: TRBJ1-1
clone size: -
D gene: -
V gene: TRBV18
CDR3 length: 15

CDR3 DNA: TGTGCCAGCGGACAAAGCTACGAGCAGTACTTC
CDR3 protein: CASGQSYEQYF
J gene: TRBJ2-7
clone size: -
D gene: -
V gene: TRBV6-6
CDR3 length: 11

CDR3 DNA: TGTGCCAGCAGCGTAGAAGGGGAGGTCTATGGCTACACCTTC
CDR3 protein: CASSVEGEVYGYTF
J gene: TRBJ1-2
clone size: -
D gene: -
V gene: TRBV9
CDR3 length: 14

CDR3 DNA: TGTGCCAGCAAGAACCAGGGGAATCAGCCCCAGCATTTT
CDR3 protein: CASKNQGNQPQHF
J gene: TRBJ1-5
clone size: few
D gene: -
V gene: TRBV27
CDR3 length: 13

CDR3 DNA: TGTGCCAGCTCACCACAGGACCGTGGTGGCTACACCTTC
CDR3 protein: CASSPQDRGGYTF
J gene: TRBJ1-2
clone size: -
D gene: -
V gene: TRBV18
CDR3 length: 13

CDR3 DNA: TGTGCCTGGAGGTCTTTTGGCGAGCAGTACTTC
CDR3 protein: CAWRSFGEQYF
J gene: TRBJ2-7
clone size: few
D gene: -
V gene: TRBV30
CDR3 length: 11

CDR3 DNA: TGTGCCACCAGCAGAGCAGGGCTAGCGGGAGTAGATACGCAGTATTTT
CDR3 protein: CATSRAGLAGVDTQYF
J gene: TRBJ2-3
clone size: few
D gene: TRBD2
V gene: TRBV15
CDR3 length: 16

CDR3 DNA: TGTGCCTGGAGTGAGACTAGCGGGAGGGCAGATACGCAGTATTTT
CDR3 protein: CAWSETSGRADTQYF
J gene: TRBJ2-3
clone size: -
D gene: TRBD2
V gene: TRBV30
CDR3 length: 15